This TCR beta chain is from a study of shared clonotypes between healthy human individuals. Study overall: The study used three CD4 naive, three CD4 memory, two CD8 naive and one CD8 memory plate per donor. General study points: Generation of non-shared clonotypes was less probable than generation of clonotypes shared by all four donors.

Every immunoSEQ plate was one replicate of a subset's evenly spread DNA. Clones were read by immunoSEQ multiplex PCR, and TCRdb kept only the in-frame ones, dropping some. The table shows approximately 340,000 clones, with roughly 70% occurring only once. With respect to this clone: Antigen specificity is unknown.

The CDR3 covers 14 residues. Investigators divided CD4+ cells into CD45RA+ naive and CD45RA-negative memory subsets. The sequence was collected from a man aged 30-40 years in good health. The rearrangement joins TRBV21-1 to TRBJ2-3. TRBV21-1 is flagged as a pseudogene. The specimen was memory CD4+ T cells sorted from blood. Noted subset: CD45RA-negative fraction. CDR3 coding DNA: TGTGCCAGCACTCGGACGGATCCCACAGATACGCAGTATTTT. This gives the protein CASTRTDPTDTQYF.